This entry lists 28 T cell receptor beta chains sequenced from one sample in a study of CD8+ T cells in alopecia areata. Stated treatment: oral pan-JAK inhibitor, 5-10 mg twice daily. Once RNA had been extracted, it was reverse transcribed into cDNA to act as the sequencing template. Clones were sequenced by immunoSEQ multiplex PCR, and TCRdb holds only the in-frame ones, with some missing. This sample has tens of thousands of clones, with approximately 30% found just once. The source was CD8+ T cells sorted from blood, collected at week 4, from a patient treated with tofacitinib. All receptors come from a human donor with alopecia areata.

There are a few counts of this clone. The chain carries TRBV29-1 and TRBJ2-5, with D perhaps assigned TRBD1 or TRBD2 (5 bases each). Germline CDR1 reads SQVTM; CDR2 reads ANQGSEA. Trimming cost V 3 bases and J 5 bases, with 16 bases left between them. The CDR3 is made up of 14 amino acids. CDR3 sequence reads: CSVDIRDAGETQYF. Here the CDR3 DNA reads TGCAGCGTTGATATTAGGGACGCCGGGGAGACCCAGTACTTC.

This clone was found a few times. The V call is TRBV19, the J call TRBJ2-7; the match to TRBD2 covers 13 bases. The CDR3 runs to 16 residues. Germline CDR1 is LNHDA and CDR2 is SQIVND (reference sequence). The junction had 10 bases not matched to a gene; V was cut back by 8 bases and J by 3 bases. CDR3 residues: CASAGLAGRHIYEQYF. The CDR3 region has the DNA TGTGCCAGTGCGGGACTAGCGGGACGTCATATCTACGAGCAGTACTTC.

The V call is TRBV5-1, the J call TRBJ1-4; D unclear. Germline V gene lookup returns CDR1 SGHRS and CDR2 YFSETQ. V was shortened by 0 bases and J by 8 bases, with 11 bases between the two germline ends. The CDR3 totals 14 residues. Written as DNA, the CDR3 is TGCGCCAGCAGCTTGGTAGAACCCAGGGAAAAACTGTTTTTT. It is translated as CASSLVEPREKLFF.

The V gene is TRBV30, the J gene TRBJ2-7; D unresolved. Trimming pared 7 bases from V and 7 bases from J, leaving 17 bases between. There are 12 residues in the CDR3. Germline V gene lookup returns CDR1 GTSNPN and CDR2 SVGIG (reference sequence). The CDR3 loop is CALSGPPGEQYF. CDR3 nucleotides: TGTGCCTTATCCGGGCCCCCCGGGGAGCAGTACTTC.

In this sample, this clone turned up a few times. Other DNA sequences in this sample translate to the same CDR3. The V gene is TRBV29-1, the J gene TRBJ1-1; D possibly corresponds to TRBD1 (5 bases). The CDR3 extends over 10 amino acids. The germline V gene has CDR1 SQVTM and CDR2 ANQGSEA. Trimming pared 4 bases from V and 5 bases from J, leaving 5 bases between. CDR3 residues: CSVGGTEAFF. DNA for the CDR3: TGCAGCGTTGGGGGGACTGAAGCTTTCTTT.

The chain combines TRBV4-1 with TRBJ1-1, with D possibly TRBD1 on 6 matching bases. The CDR3 is 14 amino acids. The germline CDR1 and CDR2 sequences are MGHRA and YSYEKL. Trimming cost V 3 bases and J 6 bases, with 14 bases left between them. The CDR3 nucleotides are TGCGCCAGCAGCCATCAGGGGAATCCCCCTGAAGCTTTCTTT. This codes for CASSHQGNPPEAFF.

The chain uses TRBV2 and TRBJ2-7; 7 positions match TRBD2. The V gene end was trimmed by 6 bases and the J gene end by 4 bases; junction bases not matched to a gene: 12. This CDR3 comprises 15 residues. From germline, CDR1 is SNHLY and CDR2 FYNNEI. CDR3 sequence (DNA): TGTGCCAGCAGAGCCCTGGGGGGGAACAGTTACGAGCAGTACTTC. Encoded protein: CASRALGGNSYEQYF.

This chain joins TRBV29-1 and TRBJ2-6, with a tentative D call TRBD1 (6 bases). Germline V gene lookup returns CDR1 SQVTM and CDR2 ANQGSEA. The CDR3 totals 16 residues. Trimming removed 1 base from V and 1 base from J, with 11 bases in between. For the CDR3, the DNA is TGCAGCGTTGAAGGGCAGGGGTGGTCTGGGGCCAACGTCCTGACTTTC. Translating gives CSVEGQGWSGANVLTF.

This clone occurred a few times. This chain joins TRBV14 and TRBJ2-7; D possibly corresponds to TRBD2 (6 bases). Germline V CDR1 and CDR2: SGHDN, FVKESK. V dropped 4 bases and J dropped 7 bases, with 17 bases sitting between them. CDR3 length equals 14 residues. Written as DNA, the CDR3 is TGTGCCAGCAGCCCGCGGGACCGAGTGAATGAGCAGTACTTC. Translation: CASSPRDRVNEQYF.

V and J are TRBV7-8 and TRBJ2-1, with D perhaps TRBD1 (6 bases). Germline V lookup: CDR1 SGHVS, CDR2 FQNEAQ. The CDR3 sequence is 16 residues long. V lost 5 bases and J 0 bases, leaving 14 bases between the germline ends. CDR3: CASSDVRGFSYNEQFF. CDR3 DNA: TGTGCCAGCAGCGATGTAAGGGGGTTCTCCTACAATGAGCAGTTCTTC.

The chain links TRBV4-3 to TRBJ2-5; D is uncertain. The CDR3 runs to 14 residues. The germline gives CDR1 LGHNA, CDR2 YSLEER. Trimming took off 1 base at V and 9 bases at J, with 15 bases between the two ends. CDR3 DNA: TGCGCCAGCAGCCAAGGGACGGGCCATATGTCCCAGTACTTC. Protein product: CASSQGTGHMSQYF.

This clone showed up just a few times. The chain couples TRBV7-8 to TRBJ2-4; D possibly corresponds to TRBD1 (6 bases). Germline-derived CDR1 and CDR2 are SGHVS and FQNEAQ. The CDR3 has 15 amino acids. V was pared by 5 bases and J by 0 bases, with 11 bases between. Here the CDR3 reads CASSPDSSAKNIQYF. CDR3 nucleotide sequence: TGTGCCAGCAGCCCGGACAGTTCAGCCAAAAACATTCAGTACTTC.

This clone was counted between two and nine times. The chain combines TRBV7-8 with TRBJ2-3; D may correspond to TRBD1 or TRBD2 (5 bases each). The V end was cut by 5 bases, the J end by 4 bases, with 16 bases between. The CDR3 has 15 amino acids. CDR1 is SGHVS, CDR2 FQNEAQ, per germline. Here the CDR3 reads CASSPRGRSADTQYF. In nucleotides, the CDR3 is TGTGCCAGCAGCCCCCGGGGCAGGAGCGCAGATACGCAGTATTTT.

The J gene is TRBJ2-5, the V gene TRBV7-9; D is unresolved. This CDR3 comprises 13 residues. Germline V gene sequence: CDR1 SEHNR, CDR2 FQNEAQ (reference sequence). Trimming took 1 base from V and 3 from J, leaving 6 bases between them. The CDR3 reads CASSLGPEETQYF. Here the CDR3 DNA reads TGTGCCAGCAGCTTAGGTCCAGAAGAGACCCAGTACTTC. Combining the CDR3 with reference TRBV7-9 and TRBJ2-5 gives the whole variable domain DTGVSQNPRHKITKRGQNVTFRCDPISEHNRLYWYRQTLGQGPEFLTYFQNEAQLEKSRLLSDRFSAERPKGSFSTLEIQRTEQGDSAMYLCASSLGPEETQYFGPGTRLLVL.

This chain joins TRBV29-1 and TRBJ2-3; tentative D call: TRBD2 (6 bases). The CDR3 spans 13 residues. Trimming removed 8 bases from V and 2 bases from J, with 14 bases in between. Germline assignment: CDR1 SQVTM and CDR2 ANQGSEA. CDR3 nucleotides: TGCAGCTTGATCGCGGGAATCACAGATACGCAGTATTTT. This codes for CSLIAGITDTQYF.

In nucleotides, the CDR3 is TGTGCCTGGAGTGAGACAGGGGGAGGCTATGGCTACACCTTC. It yields the protein CAWSETGGGYGYTF. The chain employs TRBV30 and TRBJ1-2; TRBD1 matches at 9 bases. The CDR3 totals 14 residues. Germline CDR1 and CDR2: GTSNPN and SVGIG (reference sequence). V was pared by 1 base and J by 4 bases, with 4 bases of the junction left unmatched.

The table lists this clone with a count of one. The chain is built from TRBV30 and TRBJ2-1, with D unresolved. The ends were cut back, 2 bases at V and 0 bases at J, with 8 bases in the middle. Germline-derived CDR1 and CDR2 are GTSNPN and SVGIG (reference sequence). This CDR3 has 14 residues. As DNA, the CDR3 is TGTGCCTGGAGTCCAGTCAGCTCCTACAATGAGCAGTTCTTC. It is translated as CAWSPVSSYNEQFF. The variable domain in full, with the rest retrieved from reference TRBV30 and TRBJ2-1, is SQTIHQWPATLVQPVGSPLSLECTVEGTSNPNLYWYRQAAGRGLQLLFYSVGIGQISSEVPQNLSASRPQDRQFILSSKKLLLSDSGFYLCAWSPVSSYNEQFFGPGTRLTVL.

This clone was observed a handful of times. The chain has TRBV4-1 and TRBJ1-1; no reliable D call. Trimming pared 1 base from V and 2 bases from J, leaving 5 bases between. The germline V gene encodes CDR1 MGHRA and CDR2 YSYEKL. The CDR3 is made up of 13 amino acids. The CDR3 sequence is CASSQVLNTEAFF. The CDR3 bases are TGCGCCAGCAGCCAAGTGCTTAACACTGAAGCTTTCTTT.

This clone has only a few counts. The genes are TRBV28 and TRBJ2-2, with TRBD1 matching over 9 bases. Unmatched junction bases numbered 10, after V lost 7 bases and J lost 7 bases. Germline CDR1 is MDHEN and CDR2 is SYDVKM. The CDR3 length is 15 residues. This chain's CDR3 is CASTLNRGQGGELFF. The DNA of the CDR3 is TGTGCCAGCACCCTTAACAGGGGGCAAGGCGGGGAGCTGTTTTTT. Using reference TRBV28 and TRBJ2-2 for the parts outside the CDR3, the full variable domain is DVKVTQSSRYLVKRTGEKVFLECVQDMDHENMFWYRQDPGLGLRLIYFSYDVKMKEKGDIPEGYSVSREKKERFSLILESASTNQTSMYLCASTLNRGQGGELFFGEGSRLTVL.

Only a few counts were recorded for this clone. V and J are TRBV29-1 and TRBJ2-1, with D unresolved. The CDR3 has 16 amino acids. Germline V gene lookup returns CDR1 SQVTM and CDR2 ANQGSEA. Trimming pared 4 bases from V and 0 bases from J, leaving 16 bases between. The CDR3 protein is CSVGYTQRISYNEQFF. The CDR3 nucleotides read TGCAGCGTTGGGTACACCCAAAGAATCTCCTACAATGAGCAGTTCTTC.

In its sample, this clone was seen a few times. The chain has TRBV29-1 and TRBJ2-7; D not certain. Germline loops: CDR1 SQVTM, CDR2 ANQGSEA. This CDR3 has 11 amino acids. The V end was cut by 7 bases, the J end by 0 bases, with 7 bases between. The CDR3 DNA sequence: TGCAGCGCCATTACCTCCTACGAGCAGTACTTC. It is translated as CSAITSYEQYF.

A few counts support this clone. This chain connects TRBV4-1 to TRBJ2-7, with D perhaps given as TRBD1 or TRBD2 (5 bases each). Trimming pared 0 bases from V and 4 bases from J, leaving 16 bases between. Looked up from germline, CDR1 is MGHRA and CDR2 is YSYEKL. The CDR3 is 16 amino acids. DNA for the CDR3: TGCGCCAGCAGCCAAGAGCTAGGGGTCCCGGGATACGAGCAGTACTTC. Translation: CASSQELGVPGYEQYF.

This rearrangement joins TRBV9 to TRBJ1-4; TRBD1 matches at 7 bases. The CDR3 has 16 amino acids. Looked up from germline, CDR1 is SGDLS and CDR2 is YYNGEE. With V trimmed by 3 bases and J by 3 bases, 8 bases remained unmatched. This CDR3 reads CASSGAPGQSNEKLFF. The DNA for the CDR3 is TGTGCCAGCAGCGGAGCTCCGGGACAGTCTAATGAAAAACTGTTTTTT.

Only a few counts were recorded for this clone. The chain carries TRBV29-1 and TRBJ2-7; the match to TRBD2 covers 9 bases. The CDR3 length is 13 residues. The germline V gene has CDR1 SQVTM and CDR2 ANQGSEA. J lost 1 base, V lost 6 bases, and 4 bases had no gene match. This CDR3 reads CSVVAGVSYEQYF. The CDR3 DNA is TGCAGCGTAGTAGCGGGAGTTTCCTACGAGCAGTACTTC.

A few counts support this clone. J is TRBJ2-7 and V is TRBV4-3; D is unclear. In germline, CDR1 is LGHNA, CDR2 YSLEER. The CDR3 spans 17 residues. Trimming removed 0 bases from V and 1 base from J, with 16 bases in between. The CDR3 sequence is CASSQDWHLGQSYEQYF. The CDR3 coding sequence is TGCGCCAGCAGCCAAGATTGGCACTTGGGCCAATCCTACGAGCAGTACTTC.

This clone was counted between two and nine times. The genes are TRBV4-1 and TRBJ2-3; a possible D gene is TRBD2 (5 bases). V lost 0 bases and J 4 bases, leaving 11 bases between the germline ends. Germline CDR1 MGHRA, CDR2 YSYEKL. The CDR3 consists of 15 residues. The CDR3 DNA sequence: TGCGCCAGCAGCCAAGAGACGGGAAGGGCAGATACGCAGTATTTT. Its protein product is CASSQETGRADTQYF.

This clone has ten or more counts. This chain uses TRBV7-2 with TRBJ2-7, with 13 bases that match TRBD2. Germline V CDR1 and CDR2: SGHTA, FQGNSA. The CDR3 totals 15 residues. V lost 7 bases to trimming and J lost 5 bases; unmatched junction nucleotides: 8. The CDR3 DNA is TGTGCCAGCACGCTTACCGGACTAGCGGGAGACGAGCAGTACTTC. It translates to CASTLTGLAGDEQYF. Looking up the rest from reference TRBV7-2 and TRBJ2-7 gives the full variable domain: GAGVSQSPSNKVTEKGKDVELRCDPISGHTALYWYRQSLGQGLEFLIYFQGNSAPDKSGLPSDRFSAERTGGSVSTLTIQRTQQEDSAVYLCASTLTGLAGDEQYFGPGTRLTVT.

The table lists this clone with a few counts. The chain employs TRBV29-1 and TRBJ2-7; 12 nucleotides match TRBD1. This CDR3 comprises 15 residues. V gave up 4 bases and J gave up 4 bases; unmatched junction bases: 8. CDR1 is SQVTM and CDR2 is ANQGSEA in the germline V gene. For the CDR3, the DNA is TGCAGCGTTGTAAGCGGGACAGGGGGCGCATACGAGCAGTACTTC. It is translated as CSVVSGTGGAYEQYF.